These T cell receptor beta chains were read from a single sample in a study of cytomegalovirus exposure and HLA in healthy donors. Generated by immunoSEQ multiplex PCR, the TCRdb table keeps only in-frame clones and is missing some. The repertoire includes around 120,000 clones, more than 65% of them detected once, and roughly 4% sits in the top ten. The sequenced sample was PBMCs. These receptors all stem from a human donor in good health. Each CDR3 is given with its conserved first and last residue. A D gene is named only where the DNA matches it firmly. Rows give clone size only sometimes, using once, few, many, or a class for an expanded clone.

len	v_gene	abundance	d_gene	j_gene	CDR3nt	CDR3aa
14	TRBV5-1	-	-	TRBJ2-7	TGCGCCAGCAGCCTGGATCTCGACGCAGGCGAGCAGTACTTC	CASSLDLDAGEQYF
15	TRBV7-9	-	-	TRBJ1-4	TGTGCCAGCAGCTTATTGGCAGGGGTGGATGAAAAACTGTTTTTT	CASSLLAGVDEKLFF
16	TRBV7-6	-	TRBD1	TRBJ2-1	TGTGCCAGCAGCCCCCGGGACAGCGGACAGTACAATGAGCAGTTCTTC	CASSPRDSGQYNEQFF
12	TRBV6-5	-	-	TRBJ2-7	TGTGCCAGCGGGGGCAGCACCTACGAGCAGTACTTC	CASGGSTYEQYF
15	TRBV19	once	TRBD1	TRBJ1-1	TGTGCCAGTAGTCCCAGGGGGCTGGCTGGGACTGAAGCTTTCTTT	CASSPRGLAGTEAFF
17	TRBV10-3	-	TRBD2	TRBJ2-3	TGTGCCATCAGTGATCAACGTCGGGAGGGCCTGGGAGATACGCAGTATTTT	CAISDQRREGLGDTQYF
16	TRBV5-6	-	TRBD2	TRBJ2-2	TGTGCCAGCAGCCCCAGGACTAGCGGGAGACCCGGGGAGCTGTTTTTT	CASSPRTSGRPGELFF
13	TRBV7-2	-	-	TRBJ1-5	TGTGCCAGCAGCTTTGCAGATCATCAGCCCCAGCATTTT	CASSFADHQPQHF
13	TRBV5-1	-	-	TRBJ2-5	TGCGCCAGCAGCCCCCAGCGGCAAGAGACCCAGTACTTC	CASSPQRQETQYF
14	TRBV7-2	once	TRBD2	TRBJ2-5	TGTGCCAGCAGCTCGGGACTAGCGGGAGTCCCTACTAACTTC	CASSSGLAGVPTNF
15	TRBV6-5	-	TRBD1	TRBJ1-2	TGTGCCAGCGCCACTGACAGGGGGGGATACTACGGCTACACCTTC	CASATDRGGYYGYTF
18	TRBV27	-	TRBD2	TRBJ2-7	TGTGCCAGCAGTTCAGGGCGTAGACTAGCGGGAGCTCTCGGCGAGCAGTACTTC	CASSSGRRLAGALGEQYF
17	TRBV7-8	-	TRBD2	TRBJ2-5	TGTGCCAGCAGCTTAGCGCAACTAGCGGGAGGTGTAGAGACCCAGTACTTC	CASSLAQLAGGVETQYF
14	TRBV11-1	-	-	TRBJ2-7	TGTGCCAGCAGCTTATGGAGAAGCTCCTACGAGCAGTACTTC	CASSLWRSSYEQYF
17	TRBV4-2	-	TRBD2	TRBJ2-1	TGTGCCAGCAGCCAAGAGACTAGCGGGAGGGCCTACAATGAGCAGTTCTTC	CASSQETSGRAYNEQFF
15	TRBV6-1	-	-	TRBJ1-5	TGTGCCAGCAGCCACAGGTTCCCAAGTAATCAGCCCCAGCATTTT	CASSHRFPSNQPQHF
15	TRBV6-1	once	-	TRBJ1-2	TGTGCCAGCAGGCCCAGCCAGGCCACTAACTATGGCTACACCTTC	CASRPSQATNYGYTF
13	TRBV28	-	TRBD1	TRBJ2-7	TGTGCCAGCAGTTTAGAGACAGGGAACGAGCAGTACTTC	CASSLETGNEQYF
18	TRBV7-8	-	TRBD1	TRBJ1-2	TGTGCCAGCACATCAGTCGGGACAGTCATTTCTACTAACTATGGCTACACCTTC	CASTSVGTVISTNYGYTF
16	TRBV6-5	-	TRBD2	TRBJ2-3	TGTGCCAGCAGTTACGGGCTAGCGGGAGCAGCAGATACGCAGTATTTT	CASSYGLAGAADTQYF
12	TRBV12-1	-	-	TRBJ2-7	TGTGCCAGCAGCTCAACAGGGCAGGAGCAGTACTTC	CASSSTGQEQYF
14	TRBV5-4	-	TRBD1	TRBJ1-1	TGTGCCAGCAGCGACAGGGTGTTGAACACTGAAGCTTTCTTT	CASSDRVLNTEAFF
14	TRBV4-1	-	-	TRBJ1-1	TGCGCCAGCAGCCAAGACGGGAGGCTTAAAGAAGCTTTCTTT	CASSQDGRLKEAFF
13	TRBV18	once	TRBD1	TRBJ2-3	TGTGCCAGCCCACCGCAACAGGGGGATACGCAGTATTTT	CASPPQQGDTQYF
13	TRBV6-5	once	TRBD1	TRBJ1-1	TGTGCCAGCAGGGGACAGGGGATTACGAAAACCTTCTTT	CASRGQGITKTFF
16	TRBV9	-	TRBD2	TRBJ2-1	TGTGCCAGCAGCGTAGGTTCTAGCGGGAACTACAATGAGCAGTTCTTC	CASSVGSSGNYNEQFF
14	TRBV27	-	-	TRBJ1-5	TGTGCCAGCAGTCCCACCACAAGCAATCAGCCCCAGCATTTT	CASSPTTSNQPQHF
15	TRBV6-1	-	TRBD1	TRBJ2-1	TGTGCCAGCAGTCACACCCCGACAGGGGAGAATGAGCAGTTCTTC	CASSHTPTGENEQFF
15	TRBV7-2	-	TRBD2	TRBJ2-1	TGTGCCAGCAGCCGGACTAGCGGGCTAGTCAATGAGCAGTTCTTC	CASSRTSGLVNEQFF
14	TRBV28	few	TRBD1	TRBJ2-2	TGTGCCAGCAGGGGGGGACAGGTCACCGGGGAGCTGTTTTTT	CASRGGQVTGELFF
14	TRBV7-7	-	-	TRBJ1-1	TGTGCCAGCAGCCCCCAGGGGCCGAACACTGAAGCTTTCTTT	CASSPQGPNTEAFF
14	TRBV29-1	-	-	TRBJ2-5	TGCAGCGTTGTACTCACAGGGATCCAAGAGACCCAGTACTTC	CSVVLTGIQETQYF
18	TRBV11-2	-	TRBD2	TRBJ2-5	TGTGCCAGCAGCTTCCCACTAGCGGGAGGGCCGGTTGAAGAGACCCAGTACTTC	CASSFPLAGGPVEETQYF
13	TRBV2	-	TRBD2	TRBJ2-2	TGTGCCAGCACTAGCGGAATTGCCGGGGAGCTGTTTTTT	CASTSGIAGELFF
14	TRBV7-2	-	TRBD1	TRBJ1-1	TGTGCCAGCAGCTCTCAAGGGGGCACCACTGAAGCTTTCTTT	CASSSQGGTTEAFF
14	TRBV5-4	-	TRBD1	TRBJ2-7	TGTGCCAGCAGCCCGGGACAGGTCTCCTACGAGCAGTACTTC	CASSPGQVSYEQYF
15	TRBV27	-	-	TRBJ2-3	TGTGCCAGCAGTTCCTCGGGAGAGGGGCCTAGGTCGCAGTATTTT	CASSSSGEGPRSQYF
13	TRBV10-1	-	-	TRBJ1-2	TGCGCCAGCAGCCGCGGACAGTTCTATGGCTACACCTTC	CASSRGQFYGYTF
13	TRBV19	-	TRBD1	TRBJ1-2	TGTGCCAGTAGTAATCAGGGGGGCGATGGCTACACCTTC	CASSNQGGDGYTF
13	TRBV10-3	-	-	TRBJ2-5	TGTGCCATCAGTGACGGTGATAGGTTCGGGCAGTACTTC	CAISDGDRFGQYF
14	TRBV5-1	once	-	TRBJ2-7	TGCGCCAGCAGTGGGCAGGGGCGAACCTACGAGCAGTACTTC	CASSGQGRTYEQYF
14	TRBV12-5	-	TRBD1	TRBJ1-2	TGTGCTAGTGGTTTGGGACAGGGGGCCTATGGCTACACCTTC	CASGLGQGAYGYTF
14	TRBV18	-	TRBD1	TRBJ2-3	TGTGCCAGCTCAGCCGACAGGGTAACGGATACGCAGTATTTT	CASSADRVTDTQYF
13	TRBV6-5	-	-	TRBJ1-1	TGTGCCAGCAGGTGGACGGGGGGGACTGAAGCTTTCTTT	CASRWTGGTEAFF
14	TRBV30	once	-	TRBJ1-4	TGTGCCTGGAGTTGGGGGGGATTTAATGAAAAACTGTTTTTT	CAWSWGGFNEKLFF
16	TRBV6-1	-	TRBD2	TRBJ2-3	TGTGCCAGCAGTGAAATGGGCGGGGGGGGCACAGATACGCAGTATTTT	CASSEMGGGGTDTQYF
18	TRBV9	-	-	TRBJ2-5	TGTGCCAGCAGCGTAGGAGGGGGTGGCTGGAGAAAGGGCGAGACCCAGTACTTC	CASSVGGGGWRKGETQYF
14	TRBV28	few	TRBD1	TRBJ1-1	TGTGCCAGCAGATGGACAGGACCGAACACTGAAGCTTTCTTT	CASRWTGPNTEAFF
13	TRBV19	-	TRBD1	TRBJ1-5	TGTGCCAGTAGCAGGGGGCTCAATCAGCCCCAGCATTTT	CASSRGLNQPQHF
13	TRBV18	few	-	TRBJ2-7	TGTGCCAGCTCAGCGACCACAGGATCCGAGCAGTACTTC	CASSATTGSEQYF
13	TRBV9	-	-	TRBJ2-7	TGTGCCAGCAGCGAAGTTCAGGGCTACGAGCAGTACTTC	CASSEVQGYEQYF
15	TRBV9	-	-	TRBJ2-6	TGTGCCAGCAGCGTCCCTAGCTCTGGGGCCAACGTCCTGACTTTC	CASSVPSSGANVLTF
16	TRBV4-1	-	-	TRBJ1-6	TGCGCCAGCAGACAGGGCCCAGGGGTTTCGGTTTCACCCCTCCACTTT	CASRQGPGVSVSPLHF
16	TRBV6-1	-	-	TRBJ2-1	TGTGCCAGCAGTGAAAAGCGGGCCAGCGGCTACAATGAGCAGTTCTTC	CASSEKRASGYNEQFF
13	TRBV2	many	-	TRBJ1-1	TGTGCCAGCAGCCATATTCAAAGACGGGGGGCTTTCTTT	CASSHIQRRGAFF